This T cell receptor (beta chain) was identified during a study of graft-versus-host responses after intestinal transplantation. Turning to the study itself: Recipients were given multivisceral, liver-intestinal, or isolated intestinal transplants. General study findings and limits: Patients with graft-donor T cell macrochimerism had high graft-versus-host to host-versus-graft clonal ratios in allografts.

Produced via immunoSEQ multiplex PCR; TCRdb's table is partial and in-frame only. This sample has roughly 30,000 clones, with about 80% found just once. Turning to this clone: As yet, its antigen is unknown.

The CDR3 is made up of 14 amino acids. The germline gives CDR1 LNHDA, CDR2 SQIVND (reference sequence). Between the trimmed V and J ends, which lost 3 bases and 2 bases, there was a span of 9 bases. The sample consisted of unstimulated CD8+ T cells sorted from spleen or lymph node cells, taken before intestinal transplant. This chain connects TRBV19 to TRBJ2-3, with D perhaps TRBD2 (5 bases). This receptor was obtained from a human donor who received an intestinal transplant. CDR3 in amino acids: CASSIRGTTDTQYF. DNA of the CDR3: TGTGCCAGTAGTATCCGGGGAACCACAGATACGCAGTATTTT.